The TCR beta chain described here comes from a study of blood T cells in healthy people across ages. Donation came from healthy Caucasian individuals in Russia who were aged roughly 6 to 95. Broader study findings: Higher diversity, along with more naive CD4+ cells, distinguished long-lived donors from aged donors.

This clonotype came up a few times. Its antigen is still unknown. V lost 1 base and J lost 2, with 18 bases in between. Per germline, CDR1 SGHVS and CDR2 FQNEAQ. CDR3 length: 19 residues. Using a J-beta primer mix together with a sample-barcoded 5' primer, a second PCR was run for 7 to 11 cycles. TCRdb re-derived calls from the 5' RACE reads in MiXCR, one entry per CDR3 protein. This table holds 780,000 or so distinct CDR3 sequences, about 25% found once. The sample was also reused in another study, on T cells of mothers and their children.

The chain uses TRBV7-8 and TRBJ1-6; D possibly corresponds to TRBD1 (6 bases). The clonotype comes from a boy between 10 and 17 years old in good health. Material for sequencing was blood. CDR3 in DNA: TGTGCCAGCAGCTTAGGAGTTGGACAGAAAACCGCCTATAATTCACCCCTCCACTTT. The encoded protein is CASSLGVGQKTAYNSPLHF.